The clone carrying this T cell receptor beta chain was seen a single time. Its antigen remains unknown. Trimming removed 1 base from V and 0 bases from J; junction bases left unmatched: 1. The CDR3 has 15 amino acids. CDR1 MDHEN and CDR2 SYDVKM come from the germline V gene. Measured with immunoSEQ multiplex PCR; TCRdb has only the in-frame clones, and not every one. The profile covers roughly 110,000 clones, with 88% appearing a single time and 1.8% taken by the ten largest. This specimen comes from a study of cytomegalovirus exposure and HLA in healthy donors. Study information: The approximately 600 first-cohort repertoires shared a platform with the roughly 130 validation repertoires, as reported in a later analysis.

The donors were in the 120-subject validation cohort, distinct from the approximately 670-subject first cohort. Study-wide findings and caveats: Cytomegalovirus-associated TCR beta chains were listed, numbering roughly 150.

The genes are TRBV28 and TRBJ2-7; the match to TRBD1 covers 9 bases. The sequence was collected from a woman between 18 and 30 years old in good health and CMV-seropositive. Material: PBMCs. The CDR3 coding sequence is TGTGCCAGCAGTTTATCGGGACAGGGCTCCTACGAGCAGTACTTC. Protein product: CASSLSGQGSYEQYF.